This entry concerns a single T cell receptor (beta chain). These data come from a study of blood T cell repertoires in COVID-19. Overall study: Samples representing acute and convalescent COVID-19 were sourced from the United States, Italy and Spain.

Sequenced by immunoSEQ multiplex PCR; TCRdb stores in-frame clones only, minus some. The sample holds about 55,000 clones; less than 90% are singletons and the top ten take around 9.6%. The sample taken for sequencing was peripheral blood. The source of this sequence is a human donor in a cohort sampled during active COVID-19.

CDR3 in amino acids: CASRQGVKNIQYF. The CDR3 nucleotides read TGTGCCAGCAGGCAGGGGGTCAAAAACATTCAGTACTTC. The chain combines TRBV7-4 with TRBJ2-4, with TRBD1 matching 7 bases. Germline V gene data show CDR1 as SGHVT and CDR2 as SQSDAQ. Losses at the gene ends were 6 bases for V and 3 bases for J; bases not matched to a gene: 2. The CDR3 consists of 13 residues.